This paragraph covers one T cell receptor beta chain sequence. The record originates from a study of blood T cell repertoires in COVID-19. Study background: The United States, Italy and Spain supplied acute and convalescent COVID-19 samples. In each case, the material was cDNA or gDNA derived from T cells, B-cell-depleted T cells, or PBMCs.

Per the germline V gene, CDR1 is MNHEY and CDR2 is SVGAGI. Trimming cost V 8 bases and J 7 bases; bases outside gene matches: 9. There are 13 residues in the CDR3. Original data processing: Estimation of nucleated cell counts was performed using reference gene primer amplification. Sequenced by immunoSEQ multiplex PCR; TCRdb stores in-frame clones only, minus some. V, J and clone size reflect that table, while D and trimming were determined from the DNA. This sample has some 100,000 clones, with about 89% found just once. This TCR came from a human donor with active COVID-19. The donor label of this sample is uncertain. Sequenced material: peripheral blood. V and J are TRBV6-5 and TRBJ1-2, with 8 bases lining up with TRBD1. This CDR3 reads CASRKAGGFGYTF. The CDR3 region has the DNA TGTGCCAGCCGGAAGGCAGGGGGCTTTGGCTACACCTTC.